A selection of T cell receptor beta chains follows, all from one sample in a study of blood T cell repertoires in COVID-19. Clones were read by immunoSEQ multiplex PCR, and TCRdb kept only the in-frame ones, dropping some. This table has approximately 140,000 clones, approximately 82% appearing once. The sequenced sample consisted of peripheral blood. The receptors shown here come from a human donor in a cohort sampled during active COVID-19. Each CDR3 is given without its conserved first and last residue.

J gene | V gene | CDR3 length | CDR3 protein
TRBJ2-6 | TRBV19 | 15 | ASRLAGVLNGANVLT
TRBJ2-3 | TRBV7-3 | 12 | ASSFGLAGDTQY
TRBJ2-2 | TRBV7-8 | 13 | ASSDTGTVTGELF
TRBJ1-3 | TRBV18 | 13 | ASSPQRGGGNTIY
TRBJ2-3 | TRBV18 | 13 | ASSPVSVGGDTQY
TRBJ1-2 | TRBV9 | 13 | ASSVIFRASYGYT
TRBJ1-5 | TRBV4-1 | 13 | ASSATQGNNQPQH
TRBJ2-3 | TRBV10-3 | 11 | AISMGLTDTQY
TRBJ1-3 | TRBV5-5 | 13 | ASSRTGGSGNTIY
TRBJ2-1 | TRBV11-2 | 10 | ASSLGRVGQF
TRBJ1-6 | TRBV28 | 13 | ASSLPGQKNSPLH
TRBJ2-3 | TRBV5-1 | 12 | ASSPGGRADTQY
TRBJ2-7 | TRBV5-1 | 12 | ASSFQGAVYEQY
TRBJ2-7 | TRBV6-5 | 12 | ASREIQGTHEQY
TRBJ1-2 | TRBV28 | 9 | ASSFGHGYT
TRBJ1-5 | TRBV2 | 12 | ASSPDRLPQPQH
TRBJ1-4 | TRBV6-5 | 13 | ASSYTPATNEKLF